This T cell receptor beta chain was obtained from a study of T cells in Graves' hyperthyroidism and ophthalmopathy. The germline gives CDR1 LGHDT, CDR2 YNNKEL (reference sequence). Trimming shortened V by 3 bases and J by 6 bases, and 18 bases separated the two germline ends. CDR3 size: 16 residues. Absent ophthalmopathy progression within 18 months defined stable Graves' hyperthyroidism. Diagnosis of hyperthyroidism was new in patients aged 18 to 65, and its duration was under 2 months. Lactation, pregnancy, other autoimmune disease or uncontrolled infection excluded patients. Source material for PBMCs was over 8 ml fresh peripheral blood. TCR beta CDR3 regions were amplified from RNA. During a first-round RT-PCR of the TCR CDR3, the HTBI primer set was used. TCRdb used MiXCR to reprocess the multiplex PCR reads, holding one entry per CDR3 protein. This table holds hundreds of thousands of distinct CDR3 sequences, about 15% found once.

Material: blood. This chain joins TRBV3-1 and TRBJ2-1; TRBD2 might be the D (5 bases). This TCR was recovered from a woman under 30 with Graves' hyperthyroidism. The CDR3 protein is CASSHKGSKTCNEQFF. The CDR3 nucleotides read TGTGCCAGCAGCCATAAAGGGAGCAAGACCTGCAATGAGCAGTTCTTC.